This T cell receptor (beta chain) was observed in a study of T-cell reconstitution after alpha-beta-depleted transplantation in children. Germline trimming cut 6 bases from V and 6 bases from J; bases unmatched to any gene: 3. The CDR3 loop spans 13 amino acids. Preparing the TCRbeta library involved the use of unique molecular identifiers. TCRdb ran MiXCR on the PCR reads and lists one entry per CDR3 protein. The profile covers almost 600,000 distinct CDR3 sequences, with 25% to 30% appearing a single time and 36% taken by the ten largest. The receptor's source is a boy less than two years old with Wiskott-Aldrich syndrome, due to receive a stem cell transplant. V gene TRBV12-3 or TRBV12-4 combines with J gene TRBJ1-5; 9 bases are shared with TRBD1. This specimen was PBMCs, taken before TCRalphabeta/CD19-depleted stem cell transplant. The CDR3: CASSTGGRQPQHF. CDR3 nucleotide sequence: TGTGCCAGCAGCACAGGGGGCCGTCAGCCCCAGCATTTT.